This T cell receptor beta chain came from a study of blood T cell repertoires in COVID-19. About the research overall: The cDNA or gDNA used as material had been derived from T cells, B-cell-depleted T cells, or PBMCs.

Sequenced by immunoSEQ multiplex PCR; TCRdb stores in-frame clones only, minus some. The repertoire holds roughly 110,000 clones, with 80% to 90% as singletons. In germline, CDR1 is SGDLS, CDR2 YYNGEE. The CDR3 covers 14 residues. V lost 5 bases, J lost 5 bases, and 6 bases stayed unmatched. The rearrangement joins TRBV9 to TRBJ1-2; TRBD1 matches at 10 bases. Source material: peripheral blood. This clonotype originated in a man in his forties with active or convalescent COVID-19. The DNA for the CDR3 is TGTGCCAGCAGATCCGGGACAGGGGCGTATGGCTACACCTTC. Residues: CASRSGTGAYGYTF.